This T cell receptor (beta chain) was identified during a study of T-cell reconstitution after alpha-beta-depleted transplantation in children. Regarding the study as a whole: From surviving recipient T cells and thymic progenitors came the high day-60 TCRbeta diversity observed in some patients. Alpha-beta T cells about two months after transplant reportedly derived from several hundred expanded graft clones. One year post-transplant, T-cell counts and diversity were largely derived from T cells produced anew.

This clonotype was seen at least ten times. Its antigen is not identified. A library of TCRbeta sequences, prepared with unique molecular identifiers, was generated. TCRdb recomputed calls from the PCR reads with MiXCR, one row per CDR3 protein. The repertoire holds about 300,000 distinct CDR3 sequences, with nearly 8% as singletons. This receptor was taken from a female patient aged 2-15 years who had a stem cell transplant for Fanconi anemia, so the T cells may come from the graft donor. Sequenced material: peripheral blood, taken 360 days after TCRalphabeta/CD19-depleted stem cell transplant.

The CDR3 nucleotides read TGTGCCAGCAGCGTGGGACATAACAATGAGCAGTTCTTC. It codes for CASSVGHNNEQFF. The chain employs TRBV7-8 and TRBJ2-1; possibly TRBD1 for D (6 bases). The CDR3 is 13 residues long. V gave up 5 bases and J gave up 5 bases, with 10 bases separating them. Germline assignment: CDR1 SGHVS and CDR2 FQNEAQ.